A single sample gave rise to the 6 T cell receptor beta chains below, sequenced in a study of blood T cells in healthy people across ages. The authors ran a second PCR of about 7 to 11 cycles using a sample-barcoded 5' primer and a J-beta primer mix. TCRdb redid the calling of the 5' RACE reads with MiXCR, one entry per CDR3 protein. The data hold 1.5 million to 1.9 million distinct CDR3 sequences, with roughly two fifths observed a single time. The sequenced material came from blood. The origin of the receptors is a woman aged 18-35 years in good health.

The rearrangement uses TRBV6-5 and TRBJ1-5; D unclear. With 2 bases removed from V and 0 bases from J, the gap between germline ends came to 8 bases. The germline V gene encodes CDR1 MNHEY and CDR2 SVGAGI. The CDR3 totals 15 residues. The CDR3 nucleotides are TGTGCCAGCAGTTACGACGGAAATAGCAATCAGCCCCAGCATTTT. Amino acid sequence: CASSYDGNSNQPQHF.

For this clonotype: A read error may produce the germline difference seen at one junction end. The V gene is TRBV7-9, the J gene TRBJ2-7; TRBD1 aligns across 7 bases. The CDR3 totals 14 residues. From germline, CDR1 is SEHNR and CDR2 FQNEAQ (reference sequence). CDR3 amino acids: CASSYDRESYEQYF. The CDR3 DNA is TGTGCTAGCAGCTACGACAGGGAGTCCTACGAGCAGTACTTC.

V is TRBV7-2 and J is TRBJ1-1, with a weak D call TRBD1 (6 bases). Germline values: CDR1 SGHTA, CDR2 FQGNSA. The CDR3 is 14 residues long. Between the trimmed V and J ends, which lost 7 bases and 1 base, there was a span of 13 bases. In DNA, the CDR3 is TGTGCCAGCAAAGCGGGGGCGCCGAACACTGAAGCTTTCTTT. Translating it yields CASKAGAPNTEAFF.

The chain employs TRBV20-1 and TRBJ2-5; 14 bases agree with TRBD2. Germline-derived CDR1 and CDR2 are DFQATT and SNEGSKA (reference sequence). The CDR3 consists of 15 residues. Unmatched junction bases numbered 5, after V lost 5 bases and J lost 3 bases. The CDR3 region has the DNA TGCAGTGCTGGCGGACTAGCGGGAGGAAAAGAGACCCAGTACTTC. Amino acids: CSAGGLAGGKETQYF.

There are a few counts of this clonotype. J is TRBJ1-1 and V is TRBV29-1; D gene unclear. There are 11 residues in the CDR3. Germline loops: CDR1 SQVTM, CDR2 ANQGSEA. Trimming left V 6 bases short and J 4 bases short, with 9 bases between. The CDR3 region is CSVGLTTEAFF. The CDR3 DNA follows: TGCAGCGTGGGCCTAACCACTGAAGCTTTCTTT.

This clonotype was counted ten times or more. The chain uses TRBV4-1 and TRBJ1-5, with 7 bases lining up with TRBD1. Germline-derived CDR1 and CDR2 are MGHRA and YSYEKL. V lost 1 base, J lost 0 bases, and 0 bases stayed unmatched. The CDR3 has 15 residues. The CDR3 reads CASSQGQGSNQPQHF. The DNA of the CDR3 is TGCGCCAGCAGCCAAGGACAGGGTAGCAATCAGCCCCAGCATTTT.